A selection of T cell receptor beta chains follows, all from one sample in a study of fetal regulatory T cell absence and autoimmunity. The data were produced by immunoSEQ multiplex PCR, yet TCRdb's version contains in-frame clones alone and is incomplete. In the table there are around 100,000 clones, approximately 75% of which are singletons. Sample: pancreas tissue. These TCRs come from a male donor with IPEX syndrome. Both conserved end residues are part of each CDR3. The D gene is left open where the match is weak. Size values are once, few and many counts, or a class for expanded clones, and some rows have none.

size: few; V: TRBV4-1; D: NA; J: TRBJ1-4; CDR3: CASSQSGDEKLFF; DNA: TGCGCCAGCAGCCAATCGGGGGATGAAAAACTGTTTTTT
size: NA; V: TRBV13; D: NA; J: TRBJ1-2; CDR3: CASSLGLNTYGYTF; DNA: TGTGCCAGCAGCTTAGGCCTAAACACCTATGGCTACACCTTC
size: NA; V: TRBV6-1; D: NA; J: TRBJ2-2; CDR3: CASTGSPVGLFF; DNA: TGTGCCAGCACTGGCTCTCCAGTAGGTCTGTTTTTT
size: NA; V: TRBV30; D: NA; J: TRBJ2-5; CDR3: CAWSWASSGETQYF; DNA: TGTGCCTGGAGTTGGGCGTCGTCGGGAGAGACCCAGTACTTC
size: NA; V: TRBV4-3; D: TRBD1; J: TRBJ2-7; CDR3: CASSPGQAYEQYF; DNA: TGCGCCAGCAGCCCGGGACAGGCCTACGAGCAGTACTTC
size: few; V: TRBV10-3; D: TRBD2; J: TRBJ2-2; CDR3: CAISLAGVDTGELFF; DNA: TGTGCCATCTCCTTAGCGGGAGTCGACACCGGGGAGCTGTTTTTT
size: NA; V: TRBV5-1; D: TRBD1; J: TRBJ1-1; CDR3: CASSPQGETEAFF; DNA: TGCGCCAGCTCTCCCCAGGGGGAAACTGAAGCTTTCTTT
size: NA; V: TRBV10-3; D: NA; J: TRBJ2-1; CDR3: CAIMANRYYNEQFF; DNA: TGTGCCATCATGGCCAACAGGTACTACAATGAGCAGTTCTTC
size: once; V: TRBV7-9; D: NA; J: TRBJ1-2; CDR3: CASSPPGLRITDYGYTF; DNA: TGTGCCAGCAGCCCCCCGGGACTACGGATCACAGACTATGGCTACACCTTC
size: few; V: TRBV10-2; D: NA; J: TRBJ2-1; CDR3: CASSDGATYNEQFF; DNA: TGCGCCAGCAGTGATGGCGCGACCTACAATGAGCAGTTCTTC
size: NA; V: TRBV7-6; D: NA; J: TRBJ2-3; CDR3: CASSLVPMGTQYF; DNA: TGTGCCAGCAGCTTAGTACCTATGGGTACGCAGTATTTT
size: NA; V: TRBV7-2; D: NA; J: TRBJ2-5; CDR3: CASSPSLSQETQYF; DNA: TGTGCCAGCAGCCCTTCATTGAGCCAAGAGACCCAGTACTTC
size: once; V: TRBV4-1; D: NA; J: TRBJ2-2; CDR3: CASSRPGHTGELFF; DNA: TGCGCCAGCAGCCGCCCGGGACACACCGGGGAGCTGTTTTTT
size: once; V: TRBV7-9; D: TRBD1; J: TRBJ2-2; CDR3: CASSPRDRGTGELFF; DNA: TGTGCCAGCAGCCCACGGGACAGGGGGACCGGGGAGCTGTTTTTT